The rows below give T cell receptor beta chains drawn from one sample of a study of shared clonotypes between healthy human individuals. Sequenced by immunoSEQ multiplex PCR; TCRdb stores in-frame clones only, minus some. The sample lists 2 million to 2.5 million clones; 90% to 97% were seen once. Input material: naive CD4+ T cells sorted from blood. Receptors originate from a man aged 18 to 35 in good health. CDR3s include the opening cysteine and the closing phenylalanine or tryptophan. A D gene is named only where the DNA matches it firmly. Size values are once, few and many counts, or a class for expanded clones, and some rows have none.

V gene	clone size	D gene	J gene	CDR3 protein	CDR3 DNA
TRBV7-2	-	TRBD2	TRBJ2-7	CASSLARGGGYEQYF	TGTGCCAGCAGCTTAGCGCGCGGCGGGGGCTACGAGCAGTACTTC
TRBV5-1	-	-	TRBJ1-2	CASSPQFGGWGYTF	TGCGCCAGCAGCCCACAATTTGGAGGATGGGGCTACACCTTC
TRBV6-1	-	-	TRBJ1-4	CASSEVQGRDEKLFF	TGTGCCAGCAGTGAAGTCCAGGGAAGAGATGAAAAACTGTTTTTT
TRBV10-3	-	-	TRBJ1-1	CAITPNRSTEAFF	TGTGCCATCACCCCAAATAGGAGCACTGAAGCTTTCTTT
TRBV6-1	-	-	TRBJ1-5	CASRETGVGSNQPQHF	TGTGCCAGCAGAGAAACGGGGGTTGGTAGCAATCAGCCCCAGCATTTT
TRBV20-1	-	-	TRBJ2-1	CSAPGTNEQFF	TGCAGTGCTCCGGGGACCAATGAGCAGTTCTTC
TRBV5-1	once	TRBD1	TRBJ2-2	CASSLPGGSTGELFF	TGCGCCAGCAGCTTACCAGGGGGCTCCACCGGGGAGCTGTTTTTT
TRBV2	-	-	TRBJ1-1	CASSDDRGGNTEAFF	TGTGCCAGCAGTGATGATCGGGGCGGGAACACTGAAGCTTTCTTT
TRBV5-8	-	TRBD2	TRBJ2-7	CASISRGSSYEQYF	TGTGCCAGCATCAGTCGCGGGAGCTCCTACGAGCAGTACTTC
TRBV6-1	-	TRBD1	TRBJ2-7	CASSEGDRVYEQYF	TGTGCCAGCAGTGAAGGGGACAGAGTTTACGAGCAGTACTTC
TRBV6-5	-	-	TRBJ2-3	CASKGTKASADTQYF	TGTGCCAGCAAGGGGACCAAGGCTAGCGCAGATACGCAGTATTTT
TRBV29-1	-	-	TRBJ2-2	CSVELNFRGGELFF	TGCAGCGTTGAGTTGAATTTTAGAGGCGGGGAGCTGTTTTTT